One and the same sample provided the 22 T cell receptor beta chains below, sequenced in a study of blood T cell repertoires in COVID-19. TCRdb's copy holds only in-frame clones and misses some; the assay was immunoSEQ multiplex PCR. The table has 100,000 to 150,000 clones, around 88% seen once. The material sequenced was peripheral blood. Receptor source: a woman aged 50 to 65 with active or convalescent COVID-19.

The V and J genes are TRBV6-5 and TRBJ2-7, with 8 nucleotides matching TRBD1. Germline CDR1 reads MNHEY; CDR2 reads SVGAGI. CDR3 size: 15 residues. The V segment lost 9 bases and the J segment 0 bases; nucleotides outside the gene matches: 10. The CDR3 DNA reads as TGTGCCAGTCGCGACAGGGGAGATGTCTCCTACGAGCAGTACTTC. Translated, it gives CASRDRGDVSYEQYF.

This chain joins TRBV19 and TRBJ1-2; tentatively, D is TRBD1 (5 bases). Trimming left V 1 base short and J 7 bases short, with 7 bases between. The CDR3 spans 12 residues. Germline V gives CDR1 LNHDA, CDR2 SQIVND (reference sequence). CDR3 in amino acids: CASSIATVGYTF. In DNA form, the CDR3 reads TGTGCCAGTAGTATAGCGACAGTTGGCTACACCTTC.

A few counts support this clone. The V gene is TRBV28, the J gene TRBJ1-2; 7 bases are a match to TRBD1. V lost 3 bases and J lost 4; bases outside the gene matches: 5. This CDR3 has 14 residues. CDR1 is MDHEN, CDR2 SYDVKM, per germline. The CDR3: CASSLDRSGYGYTF. CDR3 DNA: TGTGCCAGCAGTTTGGACAGGTCCGGCTATGGCTACACCTTC.

This chain uses TRBV3-1 (or the pseudogene TRBV3-2) with TRBJ2-7; TRBD1 might be the D (5 bases). Germline CDR1 and CDR2: LGHDT and YNNKEL (reference sequence). Trimming left V 5 bases short and J 0 bases short, with 8 bases between. This CDR3 is 13 amino acids long. CDR3 residues: CASSDTGSYEQYF. DNA of the CDR3: TGTGCCAGCAGCGATACAGGCTCCTACGAGCAGTACTTC.

V usage is TRBV7-8 and J usage is TRBJ2-3, with TRBD2 identical over 8 bases. Germline values: CDR1 SGHVS, CDR2 FQNEAQ. J gave up 2 bases and V 5 bases, and 6 bases lay outside the gene matches. The CDR3 extends over 15 amino acids. The CDR3 protein is CASSPAGGPTDTQYF. CDR3 nucleotides: TGTGCCAGCAGCCCGGCGGGAGGACCCACAGATACGCAGTATTTT.

The genes are TRBV20-1 and TRBJ1-1; D unclear. Germline-derived CDR1 and CDR2 are DFQATT and SNEGSKA (reference sequence). V lost 3 bases and J lost 3, with 11 bases in between. This CDR3 has 13 residues. The CDR3 DNA reads TGCAGTGCTAGTCGGGAGGCGGACACTGAAGCTTTCTTT. Protein product: CSASREADTEAFF.

This clone was counted only a few times. J is TRBJ1-1 and V is TRBV7-8; perhaps TRBD1 as D (6 bases). Germline loops: CDR1 SGHVS, CDR2 FQNEAQ. This CDR3 spans 15 amino acids. Trimming pared 2 bases from V and 0 bases from J, leaving 10 bases between. In DNA form, the CDR3 reads TGTGCCAGCAGCTTATTTCGGGACATGAACACTGAAGCTTTCTTT. It is translated as CASSLFRDMNTEAFF.

The chain links TRBV7-2 to TRBJ2-7; D might be TRBD2 (6 bases). V lost 5 bases and J 0 bases, leaving 20 bases between the germline ends. Germline V CDR1 and CDR2: SGHTA, FQGNSA. CDR3 length: 17 residues. The DNA for the CDR3 is TGTGCCAGCAGCCCCGCTAAAGGCGCGGGGTTCTCCTACGAGCAGTACTTC. Amino acids: CASSPAKGAGFSYEQYF.

The chain employs TRBV25-1 and TRBJ2-7, with TRBD2 as a possible D gene (6 bases). V gave up 2 bases and J gave up 9 bases, with 20 bases separating them. Looked up from germline, CDR1 is MGHDK and CDR2 is SYGVNS. The CDR3 is 15 amino acids. CDR3 protein: CASSEGVGGIRGQYF. CDR3 bases: TGTGCCAGCAGTGAAGGAGTAGGAGGGATTCGGGGGCAGTACTTC.

This sequence joins TRBV27 and TRBJ1-2, with a weak D call TRBD1 (6 bases). Trimming shortened V by 2 bases and J by 6 bases, and 10 bases separated the two germline ends. The germline V gene has CDR1 MNHEY and CDR2 SMNVEV (reference sequence). The CDR3 length is 13 residues. This CDR3 is CASSLTGIHGYTF. CDR3 bases: TGTGCCAGCAGTTTAACAGGGATCCATGGCTACACCTTC.

This sequence joins TRBV4-1 and TRBJ2-3; D is possibly TRBD1 (6 bases). CDR3 length: 17 amino acids. Germline assignment: CDR1 MGHRA and CDR2 YSYEKL. V was clipped by 4 bases and J by 3 bases, with 20 bases between them. The CDR3 DNA follows: TGCGCCAGCAGCCCTCGACGAGGGGGTGGAATGACAGATACGCAGTATTTT. It codes for CASSPRRGGGMTDTQYF.

This chain links TRBV20-1 with TRBJ2-3; 7 nucleotides match TRBD2. Per the germline V gene, CDR1 is DFQATT and CDR2 is SNEGSKA (reference sequence). V gave up 6 bases and J gave up 0 bases; unmatched junction bases: 15. The CDR3 is 17 residues long. CDR3 coding DNA: TGCAGTGCCAGTCACATTGCGGGGGAATCTAGCACAGATACGCAGTATTTT. Protein product: CSASHIAGESSTDTQYF.

J is TRBJ2-1 and V is TRBV3-1 (or the pseudogene TRBV3-2); TRBD2 matches 11 bases. Germline lookup yields CDR1 LGHDT and CDR2 YNNKEL (reference sequence). V shed 1 base, J shed 13 bases, and the junction held 9 bases outside the gene matches. The CDR3 runs 15 residues. The CDR3 spells CASSQVRATSGTQFF. The DNA of the CDR3 is TGTGCCAGCAGCCAAGTGAGGGCGACTAGCGGGACACAGTTCTTC.

This chain connects TRBV24-1 to TRBJ1-5; D is undetermined. Trimming left V 4 bases short and J 4 bases short, with 16 bases between. This CDR3 has 16 amino acids. Germline V CDR1 and CDR2: KGHDR, SFDVKD. The CDR3 DNA reads TGTGCCACCAGTGACGGAGGGTTTGGGAAGAATCAGCCCCAGCATTTT. This sequence encodes CATSDGGFGKNQPQHF.

The chain has TRBV7-2 and TRBJ2-2; 11 bases are a match to TRBD2. Germline loops: CDR1 SGHTA, CDR2 FQGNSA. V dropped 1 base and J dropped 5; count of bases not matched to a gene: 12. There are 19 residues in the CDR3. The CDR3 nucleotides read TGTGCCAGCAGCTTAGACGTGGTGAGACTAGCGGGATCAACCGGGGAGCTGTTTTTT. It encodes CASSLDVVRLAGSTGELFF.

The chain has TRBV6-6 and TRBJ2-7, with D possibly being TRBD2 (5 bases). CDR1 is MNHNY and CDR2 is SVGAGI in the germline V gene (reference sequence). CDR3 length equals 16 residues. V was clipped by 4 bases and J by 2 bases, with 18 bases between them. This CDR3 reads CASSFPRGGTTYEQYF. The CDR3 nucleotides are TGTGCCAGCAGTTTCCCGCGAGGAGGAACTACCTACGAGCAGTACTTC.

The chain is built from TRBV6-5 and TRBJ2-3; D might be TRBD2 (6 bases). CDR3 length: 15 amino acids. The V and J ends lost 4 bases and 5 bases respectively, with 16 bases between them. Germline V lookup: CDR1 MNHEY, CDR2 SVGAGI. As DNA, the CDR3 is TGTGCCAGCAGTTGGGGACTTCAAGGGCGAGATACGCAGTATTTT. Protein sequence: CASSWGLQGRDTQYF.

The chain combines TRBV7-2 with TRBJ2-5; D is possibly TRBD1 (5 bases). This CDR3 is built from 13 residues. Germline V CDR1 and CDR2: SGHTA, FQGNSA. The V end was cut by 3 bases, the J end by 2 bases, with 7 bases between. CDR3 sequence reads: CASSFDRQETQYF. In DNA form, the CDR3 reads TGTGCCAGCAGCTTTGACAGACAAGAGACCCAGTACTTC.

V gene TRBV28 combines with J gene TRBJ1-2; weak D call: TRBD1 (5 bases). V gave up 2 bases and J gave up 0 bases, with 10 bases separating them. There are 15 residues in the CDR3. Per germline, CDR1 MDHEN and CDR2 SYDVKM. CDR3: CASSLTDSANYGYTF. The CDR3 DNA is TGTGCCAGCAGTTTAACAGACAGTGCTAACTATGGCTACACCTTC.

This chain joins TRBV7-3 and TRBJ2-3, with D unresolved. The CDR3 sequence is 12 residues long. Germline values: CDR1 SGHTA, CDR2 FQGTGA. Between the trimmed V and J ends, which lost 3 bases and 5 bases, there was a span of 6 bases. CDR3 DNA sequence: TGTGCCAGCAGCTTTCCCGGAGATACGCAGTATTTT. It specifies CASSFPGDTQYF.

The chain recombines TRBV19 with TRBJ2-7; 7 bases are a match to TRBD2. Germline assignment: CDR1 LNHDA and CDR2 SQIVND (reference sequence). The CDR3 contains 17 residues. V lost 7 bases and J lost 6; bases outside the gene matches: 21. The CDR3 region is CASIKGETGTKTREQYF. In DNA form, the CDR3 reads TGTGCCAGTATAAAAGGAGAAACCGGGACTAAGACCCGCGAGCAGTACTTC.

This rearrangement joins TRBV27 to TRBJ2-7; 8 bases agree with TRBD2. The CDR3 has 13 amino acids. V shed 5 bases, J shed 6 bases, and the junction held 6 bases outside the gene matches. The V gene's germline CDR1 is MNHEY and CDR2 SMNVEV (reference sequence). CDR3 bases: TGTGCCAGCAGTCCCGGGGGGGGGCTCGAGCAGTACTTC. It encodes CASSPGGGLEQYF.